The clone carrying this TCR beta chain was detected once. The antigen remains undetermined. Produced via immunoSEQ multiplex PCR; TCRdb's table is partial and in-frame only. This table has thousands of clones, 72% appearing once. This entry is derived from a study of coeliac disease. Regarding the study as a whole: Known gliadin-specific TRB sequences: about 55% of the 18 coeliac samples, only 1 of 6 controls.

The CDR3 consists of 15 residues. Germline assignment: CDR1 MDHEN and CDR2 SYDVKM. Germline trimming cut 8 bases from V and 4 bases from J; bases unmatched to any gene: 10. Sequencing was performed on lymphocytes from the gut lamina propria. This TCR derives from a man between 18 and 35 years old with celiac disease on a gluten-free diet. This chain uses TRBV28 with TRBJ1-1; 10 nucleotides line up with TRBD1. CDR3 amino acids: CASSRGTGDVTEAFF. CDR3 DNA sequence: TGTGCCAGCTCTAGGGGGACAGGGGACGTCACTGAAGCTTTCTTT.